This paragraph covers one T cell receptor (beta chain) sequence. These data belong to a study of blood T cell repertoires in COVID-19. Study-level information: Donors in the United States, Italy and Spain gave samples during acute or convalescent COVID-19. T cells, B-cell-depleted T cells, or PBMCs supplied cDNA or gDNA.

Per the original methods: Counts of nucleated cells, estimated from reference gene primer amplification, were obtained. Sequencing was performed with immunoSEQ multiplex PCR; in TCRdb, only in-frame clones are kept and a portion is missing. Clone size and the V and J calls come from that table; the DNA yielded D and trimming. Of some 250,000 clones in the sample, 70% to 90% were seen once. This CDR3 is built from 13 residues. Germline V gene sequence: CDR1 LGHNA, CDR2 YNFKEQ. V dropped 2 bases and J dropped 12; count of bases not matched to a gene: 7. The V and J genes are TRBV4-2 and TRBJ2-7, with 10 bases lining up with TRBD1. The sequenced sample was peripheral blood. This receptor was obtained from a woman aged 70-85 years with active or convalescent COVID-19. The CDR3 loop is CASSQPGTGVRYF. CDR3 DNA sequence: TGTGCCAGCAGCCAACCCGGGACAGGGGTAAGGTACTTC.